The 17 T cell receptor beta chains reported below all come from one sample, sequenced in a study of human T cells and chemical hapten exposure. TCRdb independently ran MiXCR on the RACE reads; one entry per CDR3 protein. The sample includes 35,000 to 40,000 distinct CDR3 sequences, about 10% seen only once; the top ten take approximately 6.3%. Indicated time point: pre-sensitization, week 0. Treatment meaning: therapeutic diphenylcyclopropenone sensitization with weekly scalp DPC. This material consisted of whole blood, taken in connection with sensitization to the hapten diphenylcyclopropenone (DPC). The receptors here all came from a man aged 30-40 years with alopecia areata. Some clones in this sample may be carry-over from other donors' samples.

Ten or more counts support this clonotype. V and J are TRBV27 and TRBJ2-3; D unresolved. With 3 bases removed from V and 0 bases from J, the gap between germline ends came to 10 bases. Germline CDR1 and CDR2: MNHEY and SMNVEV (reference sequence). There are 15 residues in the CDR3. CDR3: CASSFSARSTDTQYF. The CDR3 nucleotides read TGTGCCAGCAGTTTTTCGGCTAGAAGCACAGATACGCAGTATTTT.

The chain carries TRBV19 and TRBJ2-2; 9 bases agree with TRBD2. The CDR3 loop spans 15 amino acids. The J segment lost 4 bases and the V segment lost 3 bases, leaving 3 bases of the junction unmatched. Germline V CDR1 and CDR2: LNHDA, SQIVND (reference sequence). CDR3 DNA: TGTGCCAGTAGTATGCTAGCGGGAAGCACCGGGGAGCTGTTTTTT. Translated, it gives CASSMLAGSTGELFF.

This clonotype was counted ten times or more. The chain has TRBV6-1 and TRBJ2-7; a weak D match, TRBD1 (7 bases). Germline values: CDR1 MNHNS, CDR2 SASEGT. V gave up 10 bases and J gave up 0 bases, with 10 bases separating them. The CDR3 consists of 12 residues. The CDR3 nucleotides are TGTGCCACCCAGGGGGGCTCCTACGAGCAGTACGTC. Translated, it gives CATQGGSYEQYV.

This clonotype showed up many times. V gene TRBV11-2 combines with J gene TRBJ1-2, with TRBD1 matching 7 bases. The CDR3 runs to 14 residues. V gave up 4 bases and J gave up 4 bases; unmatched junction bases: 6. Germline loops: CDR1 SGHAT, CDR2 FQNNGV. The CDR3 protein is CASSSTGFSYGYTF. CDR3 in DNA: TGTGCCAGCAGCTCGACAGGGTTCTCCTATGGCTACACCTTC.

This clonotype occurred many times. V and J are TRBV4-1 and TRBJ1-3; TRBD1 aligns across 10 bases. CDR1 MGHRA and CDR2 YSYEKL come from the germline V gene. V shed 4 bases, J shed 1 base, and the junction held 7 bases outside the gene matches. The CDR3 consists of 17 residues. The CDR3: CASSRIDRGQSGNTIYF. The CDR3 nucleotides are TGCGCCAGCAGCCGAATCGACAGGGGGCAATCTGGAAACACCATATATTTT.

This clonotype was found a few times. V is TRBV20-1 and J is TRBJ2-1, with TRBD2 as a possible D gene (6 bases). The ends were cut back, 5 bases at V and 10 bases at J, with 21 bases in the middle. Germline values: CDR1 DFQATT, CDR2 SNEGSKA (reference sequence). This CDR3 spans 14 amino acids. CDR3 coding DNA: TGCAGTGCTCGTCCCCGAATTATCCTAGCGGAGCAGTTCTTC. Translated, it gives CSARPRIILAEQFF.

This clonotype was seen repeatedly, ten times or more. Germline and junction disagree at one end, which may indicate a read error. The chain is built from TRBV20-1 and TRBJ2-1; the D gene could be TRBD1 or TRBD2 (5 bases each). CDR1 is DFQATT, CDR2 SNEGSKA, per germline (reference sequence). There are 9 residues in the CDR3. This CDR3 is CSASEGPLF. DNA for the CDR3: TGCAGTGCTTCTGAGGGGCCCCTTTTC.

The chain joins TRBV11-3 to TRBJ2-2; the D is unclear. The CDR3 contains 14 residues. V was clipped by 0 bases and J by 6 bases, with 8 bases between them. Germline loops: CDR1 SGHNT, CDR2 YENEEA. CDR3 bases: TGTGCCAGCAGCTTAGAGGCCGTCCCCGGGGAGCTGTTTTTT. This translates into CASSLEAVPGELFF.

This clonotype showed up many times. J is TRBJ1-1 and V is TRBV20-1; D possibly corresponds to TRBD1 (5 bases). V was shortened by 3 bases and J by 0 bases, with 17 bases between the two germline ends. The germline V gene encodes CDR1 DFQATT and CDR2 SNEGSKA (reference sequence). The CDR3 runs to 16 residues. CDR3 residues: CSASRAGGGMNTEAFF. CDR3 sequence (DNA): TGCAGTGCTAGTCGCGCAGGCGGGGGGATGAACACTGAAGCTTTCTTT.

DNA of the CDR3: TGTGCCAGCAGCGTAGGCCCAAGCGGAATGAACACTGAAGCTTTCTTT. Translating gives CASSVGPSGMNTEAFF. The J gene is TRBJ1-1, the V gene TRBV9, with D unresolved. Germline V gives CDR1 SGDLS, CDR2 YYNGEE. This CDR3 is built from 16 residues. Trimming removed 0 bases at V and 0 bases at J, with 12 bases between. Based on the CDR3 plus reference TRBV9 and TRBJ1-1, the full variable domain is DSGVTQTPKHLITATGQRVTLRCSPRSGDLSVYWYQQSLDQGLQFLIQYYNGEERAKGNILERFSAQQFPDLHSELNLSSLELGDSALYFCASSVGPSGMNTEAFFGQGTRLTVV.

This clonotype was observed at least ten times. The rearrangement links TRBV7-8 to TRBJ2-3; D gene ambiguous. CDR1 and CDR2 from the germline V gene are SGHVS and FQNEAQ. The V end was cut by 3 bases, the J end by 1 base, with 5 bases between. The CDR3 loop spans 13 amino acids. CDR3 sequence reads: CASSFVRTDTQYF. CDR3 coding DNA: TGTGCCAGCAGCTTTGTTCGCACAGATACGCAGTATTTT. Full variable domain (missing parts from reference TRBV7-8 and TRBJ2-3): GAGVSQSPRYKVAKRGQDVALRCDPISGHVSLFWYQQALGQGPEFLTYFQNEAQLDKSGLPSDRFFAERPEGSVSTLKIQRTQQEDSAVYLCASSFVRTDTQYFGPGTRLTVL.

V usage is TRBV7-8 and J usage is TRBJ2-1; tentatively, D is TRBD1 or TRBD2 (6 bases each). Germline V gene data show CDR1 as SGHVS and CDR2 as FQNEAQ. The CDR3 is made up of 15 amino acids. The ends were cut back, 1 base at V and 0 bases at J, with 7 bases in the middle. The DNA for the CDR3 is TGTGCCAGCAGCTTAGGGGGGGCCTCCTACAATGAGCAGTTCTTC. It specifies CASSLGGASYNEQFF.

This clonotype came up a few times. The chain uses TRBV6-4 and TRBJ2-1; D is unresolved. Germline loops: CDR1 MRHNA, CDR2 SNTAGT. The CDR3 is 15 amino acids. Trimming left V 6 bases short and J 0 bases short, with 12 bases between. The CDR3 DNA follows: TGTGCCAGCAGGGCTACTTATAGCTCCTACAATGAGCAGTTCTTC. Its translation: CASRATYSSYNEQFF.

The chain carries TRBV29-1 and TRBJ2-1; the match to TRBD1 covers 7 bases. CDR3 length: 15 residues. The ends lost 0 bases at V and 0 bases at J; junction bases unmatched: 2. Germline V gene lookup returns CDR1 SQVTM and CDR2 ANQGSEA. CDR3 residues: CSVEETGVSYNEQFF. In DNA, the CDR3 is TGCAGCGTTGAAGAAACAGGGGTCTCCTACAATGAGCAGTTCTTC.

The table lists this clonotype with many counts. The rearrangement links TRBV10-2 to TRBJ2-3; D remains unclear. The length of the CDR3 is 15 residues. The V and J ends lost 4 bases and 2 bases respectively, with 13 bases between them. CDR1 WSHSY and CDR2 SAAADI come from the germline V gene. The CDR3 nucleotides are TGCGCCAGCAGTGGAGTTAGGAGTCCCACAGATACGCAGTATTTT. Translating gives CASSGVRSPTDTQYF.

This clonotype was recorded at least ten times. V usage is TRBV19 and J usage is TRBJ2-5; D not certain. Germline-derived CDR1 and CDR2 are LNHDA and SQIVND (reference sequence). V was cut by 3 bases and J by 1 base, with 9 bases left in between. This CDR3 has 14 residues. The CDR3, as DNA: TGTGCCAGTAGTATGGTGGGGTTCCAAGAGACCCAGTACTTC. This translates into CASSMVGFQETQYF.

This chain joins TRBV28 and TRBJ2-6, with 7 bases aligning to TRBD1. Germline-derived CDR1 and CDR2 are MDHEN and SYDVKM. V lost 7 bases and J lost 0; bases outside the gene matches: 15. The CDR3 totals 19 residues. In DNA, the CDR3 is TGTGCCAGCATGGATCCCAGGGGGTCCTTACCCTCTGGGGCCAACGTCCTGACTTTC. Translated, it gives CASMDPRGSLPSGANVLTF.